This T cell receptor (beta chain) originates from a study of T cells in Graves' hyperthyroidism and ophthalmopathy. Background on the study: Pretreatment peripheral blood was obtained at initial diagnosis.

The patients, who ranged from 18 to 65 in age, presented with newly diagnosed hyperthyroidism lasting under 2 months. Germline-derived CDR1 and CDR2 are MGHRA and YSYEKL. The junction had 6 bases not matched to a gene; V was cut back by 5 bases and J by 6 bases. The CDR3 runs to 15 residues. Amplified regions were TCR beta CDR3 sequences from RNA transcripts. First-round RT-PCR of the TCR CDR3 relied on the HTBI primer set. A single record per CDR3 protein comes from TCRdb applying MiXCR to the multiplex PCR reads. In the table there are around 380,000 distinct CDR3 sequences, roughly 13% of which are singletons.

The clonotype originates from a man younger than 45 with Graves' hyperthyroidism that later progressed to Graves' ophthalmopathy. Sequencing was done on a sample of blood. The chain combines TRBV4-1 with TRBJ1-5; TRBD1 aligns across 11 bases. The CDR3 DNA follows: TGCGCCAGCAGCACTGGACAGGGGGCGATTCAGCCCCAGCATTTT. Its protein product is CASSTGQGAIQPQHF.